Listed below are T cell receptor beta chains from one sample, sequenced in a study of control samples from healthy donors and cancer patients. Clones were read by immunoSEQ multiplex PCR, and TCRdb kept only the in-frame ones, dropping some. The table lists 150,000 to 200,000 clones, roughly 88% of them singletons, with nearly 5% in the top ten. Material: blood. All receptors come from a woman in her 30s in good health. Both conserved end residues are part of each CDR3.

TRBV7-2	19	CASSLVARAGGPMTGELFF
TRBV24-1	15	CATSNLGAGYNEQFF
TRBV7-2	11	CASSSRDLQYF
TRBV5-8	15	CASSLEAGNTGELFF
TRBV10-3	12	CALGTVVDGYTF
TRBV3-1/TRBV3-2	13	CASSQGTNQPQHF
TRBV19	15	CASSIPQAGGETQYF
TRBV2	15	CAVDVNEGINQPQHF
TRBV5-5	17	CASSTPPAGPAGGELFF
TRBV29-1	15	CSPRDGVYSNQPQHF
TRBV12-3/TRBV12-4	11	CASSLSAEQFF
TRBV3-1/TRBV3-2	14	CASRPQGARTEAFF
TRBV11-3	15	CASSGTALPYNEQFF
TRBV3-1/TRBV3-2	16	CASSVRPGTDNTEAFF
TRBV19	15	CASSTAGGPTDTQYF
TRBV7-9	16	CASSLDAWTGGNEQFF